The 4 T cell receptor beta chains listed next were all sequenced from one sample in a study of cytomegalovirus exposure and HLA in healthy donors (dated by TCRdb to about 2017). Receptor amplification or capture employed the immunoSEQ multiplex PCR assay. For the multiplex PCR, a mixture combining 60 forward primers for TCR Vbeta segments and 13 reverse primers for TCR Jbeta segments was used. Entries here come from immuneACCESS through TCRdb and include only in-frame sequences with V and J called. Some clones fail to appear in such tables; in the studies checked, an unresolved V gene covers under half of the shortfall, and the cause of the remainder is unknown. The sample includes about 200,000 clones, with around 83% observed a single time. Under 7.5% of the sample comes from the top ten. The sample comprised PBMCs. These receptors were taken from a woman in her forties or fifties in good health and CMV-seropositive.

The chain uses TRBV28 and TRBJ1-5; the D gene is possibly TRBD1 (6 bases). This CDR3 is 14 amino acids long. V lost 6 bases and J 2 bases, leaving 11 bases between the germline ends. Germline values: CDR1 MDHEN, CDR2 SYDVKM. The CDR3 reads CASRDSGGNQPQHF. CDR3 bases: TGTGCCAGCAGGGACAGTGGGGGCAATCAGCCCCAGCATTTT.

This rearrangement joins TRBV29-1 to TRBJ2-2, with 7 positions matching TRBD1. Germline values: CDR1 SQVTM, CDR2 ANQGSEA. The CDR3 loop spans 12 amino acids. The V gene end was trimmed by 7 bases and the J gene end by 6 bases; junction bases not matched to a gene: 5. The CDR3 nucleotides read TGCAGCGCAGGAGACAGGGCCGGGGAGCTGTTTTTT. Protein sequence: CSAGDRAGELFF.

This chain uses TRBV27 with TRBJ2-2, with D possibly TRBD1 on 6 matching bases. Per the germline V gene, CDR1 is MNHEY and CDR2 is SMNVEV (reference sequence). The ends were cut back, 3 bases at V and 2 bases at J, with 10 bases in the middle. The length of the CDR3 is 15 residues. This chain's CDR3 is CASSFSGTNTGELFF. For the CDR3, the DNA is TGTGCCAGCAGTTTCTCAGGGACAAACACCGGGGAGCTGTTTTTT.

DNA for the CDR3: TGTGCCAGCAGTGAACGGAGGCTACCTGGAAACACCATATATTTT. Protein sequence: CASSERRLPGNTIYF. V is TRBV2 and J is TRBJ1-3; D is unresolved. Germline V gene data show CDR1 as SNHLY and CDR2 as FYNNEI. The CDR3 covers 15 residues. Trimming cost V 2 bases and J 2 bases, with 10 bases left between them.